This TCR beta chain appears in the sequencing data of a study of cytomegalovirus exposure and HLA in healthy donors. The V gene's germline CDR1 is SGHAT and CDR2 FQNNGV. The CDR3 totals 15 residues. Trimming pared 5 bases from V and 3 bases from J, leaving 13 bases between. For this clone: Its cognate antigen is unknown.

Whole-study results and caveats: Presence/absence analyses supposed approximately even sequencing depth among donors. Researchers reported from a later analysis that most CMV-associated TCR beta chains appeared HLA-restricted. About 87% or about 30% of the time was how often most TCR beta V segments were productive, according to an earlier analysis.

PCR amplification relied on 60 Vbeta primers (plus 13 Jbeta primers). Clones were sequenced by immunoSEQ multiplex PCR, and TCRdb holds only the in-frame ones, with some missing. The sample carries 140,000 to 150,000 clones, over 70% recorded once. The sample taken for sequencing was PBMCs. The receptor comes from a woman aged 40-49 years in good health and CMV-seropositive. This chain links TRBV11-2 with TRBJ1-4; no reliable D call. Here the CDR3 reads CASSPLGGANEKLFF. The CDR3 nucleotides are TGTGCCAGCAGCCCTCTTGGCGGGGCTAATGAAAAACTGTTTTTT.